These T cell receptor beta chains were read from a single sample in a study of blood T cell repertoires in COVID-19. This table comes from immunoSEQ multiplex PCR, and its TCRdb copy is limited to in-frame clones, with some not included. The table has 100,000 or so clones, around 89% seen once. Sequencing was carried out using peripheral blood. These TCRs come from a man in his fifties or sixties with acute or convalescent COVID-19. CDR3s include the opening cysteine and the closing phenylalanine or tryptophan. Fields, in order: CDR3 protein, CDR3 DNA, clone size, D gene, J gene, V gene. A D gene is named only where the DNA matches it firmly. Clone size is shown for a subset of rows, as once, few, many or a class of expanded clone.

CAWRIGVYEQYF | TGTGCCTGGAGAATAGGAGTCTACGAGCAGTACTTC | . | . | TRBJ2-7 | TRBV30
CASSRASGNTIYF | TGTGCCAGTAGCCGAGCCTCTGGAAACACCATATATTTT | . | . | TRBJ1-3 | TRBV19
CASSIGEQDYGYTF | TGTGCCAGTAGTATCGGAGAACAAGACTATGGCTACACCTTC | . | . | TRBJ1-2 | TRBV19
CASSSRVNREAPMTYEQYF | TGTGCCAGCAGCTCCCGGGTCAACAGGGAAGCCCCCATGACCTACGAGCAGTACTTC | few | . | TRBJ2-7 | TRBV3-1/TRBV3-2
CASSRTSGRAGPDTQYF | TGTGCCAGCTCACGGACTAGCGGGAGGGCCGGGCCAGATACGCAGTATTTT | . | TRBD2 | TRBJ2-3 | TRBV18
CASSSGSIRTESGYTF | TGTGCCAGCAGCTCGGGCTCAATCCGGACTGAGAGTGGCTACACCTTC | . | . | TRBJ1-2 | TRBV5-4
CASSPGGEAFF | TGCGCCAGCAGCCCCGGGGGAGAAGCTTTCTTT | once | . | TRBJ1-1 | TRBV5-1
CASSDGAQDTEAFF | TGTGCCAGCAGTGACGGGGCCCAGGACACTGAAGCTTTCTTT | . | . | TRBJ1-1 | TRBV6-4
CASSENRANGYTF | TGTGCCAGCAGTGAGAACAGGGCAAATGGCTACACCTTC | . | . | TRBJ1-2 | TRBV6-1
CAWSGRPSSYNSPLHF | TGTGCCTGGAGTGGGCGGCCGAGCTCCTATAATTCACCCCTCCACTTT | . | . | TRBJ1-6 | TRBV30
CASSPQVGTTLSYEQYF | TGTGCCAGCAGCCCCCAAGTCGGGACTACTCTCTCCTACGAGCAGTACTTC | . | TRBD2 | TRBJ2-7 | TRBV7-6
CASSRTPQYGYTF | TGTGCCAGCAGCCGGACACCCCAATATGGCTACACCTTC | . | . | TRBJ1-2 | TRBV6-5
CASSWTGANVLTF | TGCGCCAGCAGCTGGACAGGGGCCAACGTCCTGACTTTC | . | . | TRBJ2-6 | TRBV5-1
CASSVVGGLSYNEQFF | TGTGCCAGCAGCGTAGTGGGGGGACTATCCTACAATGAGCAGTTCTTC | . | TRBD2 | TRBJ2-1 | TRBV9
CASSLIRDRVFSGELFF | TGTGCCAGCAGCTTAATTCGGGACAGGGTCTTCTCCGGGGAGCTGTTTTTT | . | TRBD1 | TRBJ2-2 | TRBV7-9
CASSVDRADNTEAFF | TGCGCCAGCAGCGTGGACAGGGCGGACAACACTGAAGCTTTCTTT | . | TRBD1 | TRBJ1-1 | TRBV5-1
CASSSYPQGPSNTEAFF | TGCGCCAGCAGCTCCTATCCACAGGGCCCCTCGAACACTGAAGCTTTCTTT | . | . | TRBJ1-1 | TRBV5-1
CASSEINRFNDGYTF | TGTGCCAGCAGTGAGATTAACAGGTTTAACGATGGCTACACCTTC | . | . | TRBJ1-2 | TRBV6-1
CATGGARVGEAFF | TGTGCCACCGGGGGGGCTAGGGTAGGCGAAGCTTTCTTT | . | . | TRBJ1-1 | TRBV10-3
CSVRSQGNYEQYF | TGCAGCGTCCGGTCGCAGGGGAACTACGAGCAGTACTTC | . | . | TRBJ2-7 | TRBV29-1
CASSRRVSGELFF | TGCGCCAGCAGCCGCAGGGTCAGCGGGGAGCTGTTTTTT | . | . | TRBJ2-2 | TRBV10-1
CASSFAGVDIQYF | TGTGCCAGCAGTTTTGCAGGTGTGGACATTCAGTACTTC | . | . | TRBJ2-4 | TRBV27
CASSQQRGREQYF | TGTGCCAGCAGCCAACAGCGAGGGAGGGAGCAGTACTTC | . | . | TRBJ2-7 | TRBV3-1/TRBV3-2
CASSRGGALETQYF | TGTGCCAGCTCCCGCGGGGGGGCTCTGGAGACCCAGTACTTC | . | TRBD2 | TRBJ2-5 | TRBV18
CASSRDGGRNEQFF | TGTGCCAGCAGCCGAGACGGGGGGCGGAATGAGCAGTTCTTC | few | . | TRBJ2-1 | TRBV5-5
CASSLEGSGGPFQETQYF | TGCGCCAGCAGCTTGGAAGGTAGCGGGGGGCCGTTCCAAGAGACCCAGTACTTC | . | TRBD2 | TRBJ2-5 | TRBV5-1
CATDPLSRQGGKSSYEQYF | TGTGCCACCGACCCCCTCTCACGGCAGGGAGGGAAAAGCTCCTACGAGCAGTACTTC | . | TRBD2 | TRBJ2-7 | TRBV24-1
CATSGRGGYTF | TGTGCCACCAGTGGGCGAGGTGGCTACACCTTC | . | . | TRBJ1-2 | TRBV24-1
CASSFDRRETQYF | TGTGCCAGCAGTTTCGACAGGAGGGAGACCCAGTACTTC | . | . | TRBJ2-5 | TRBV12-3/TRBV12-4
CASSEGLADVQETQYF | TGCGCCAGCAGTGAAGGACTAGCGGACGTACAAGAGACCCAGTACTTC | . | TRBD2 | TRBJ2-5 | TRBV10-1
CASSDPSGGDTDTQYF | TGTGCCAGTAGTGACCCTAGCGGGGGGGACACAGATACGCAGTATTTT | . | TRBD2 | TRBJ2-3 | TRBV19
CASSRVSNQPQHF | TGTGCCAGCAGCCGGGTAAGCAATCAGCCCCAGCATTTT | . | . | TRBJ1-5 | TRBV9
CASSLGGPGEKLFF | TGTGCCAGCAGCTTGGGGGGGCCGGGTGAAAAACTGTTTTTT | . | . | TRBJ1-4 | TRBV5-4
CASSIGQVYTEAFF | TGCGCCAGCAGCATTGGACAGGTTTACACTGAAGCTTTCTTT | . | TRBD1 | TRBJ1-1 | TRBV5-1
CASSLGLAGGLSDTQYF | TGTGCCAGCAGCTTGGGTCTCGCGGGGGGGCTCTCAGATACGCAGTATTTT | . | TRBD2 | TRBJ2-3 | TRBV5-4
CASRGDSLNNEQFF | TGTGCCAGCAGGGGGGACAGCCTTAACAATGAGCAGTTCTTC | . | TRBD1 | TRBJ2-1 | TRBV2
CASSDGGLYGYTF | TGTGCCAGCAGCGACGGCGGACTCTATGGCTACACCTTC | . | . | TRBJ1-2 | TRBV5-4
CASSGGLAPSTDTQYF | TGCGCCAGCAGTGGGGGACTAGCGCCTAGCACAGATACGCAGTATTTT | once | TRBD2 | TRBJ2-3 | TRBV10-2
CAISESDRGGDQPQHF | TGTGCCATCAGTGAGTCCGACAGGGGGGGAGATCAGCCCCAGCATTTT | . | TRBD1 | TRBJ1-5 | TRBV10-3
CASSFYGPMSDTQYF | TGTGCCAGCAGCTTCTATGGGCCTATGAGTGATACGCAGTATTTT | . | . | TRBJ2-3 | TRBV5-6
CASRGLAGEVSNTGELFF | TGTGCCAGTAGAGGACTAGCGGGAGAGGTGTCGAACACCGGGGAGCTGTTTTTT | . | TRBD2 | TRBJ2-2 | TRBV19
CASSKVKDRGHEQYF | TGTGCCAGCAGCAAAGTAAAGGACAGGGGGCACGAGCAGTACTTC | . | . | TRBJ2-7 | TRBV21-1
CASSRSYEQYF | TGTGCCAGCAGCCGCTCCTACGAGCAGTACTTC | . | . | TRBJ2-7 | TRBV11-2
CATSFGAGGWNEQFF | TGTGCCACCTCCTTCGGAGCGGGAGGTTGGAATGAGCAGTTCTTC | . | TRBD2 | TRBJ2-1 | TRBV24-1
CASSTSGTGGQETQYF | TGCGCCAGCAGCACCTCCGGGACAGGGGGCCAAGAGACCCAGTACTTC | . | TRBD1 | TRBJ2-5 | TRBV5-1
CASSLGLTSGSFDGFF | TGCGCCAGCAGCTTGGGACTCACTAGCGGATCCTTCGACGGGTTCTTC | . | TRBD2 | TRBJ2-1 | TRBV5-1
CASSLGSGGARQETQYF | TGTGCCAGCAGCTTAGGGAGCGGGGGGGCTCGTCAGGAGACCCAGTACTTC | . | TRBD2 | TRBJ2-5 | TRBV13
CASSVAGSRGETQYF | TGTGCCAGCAGCGTAGCCGGGAGCCGGGGGGAGACCCAGTACTTC | . | . | TRBJ2-5 | TRBV9
CASRGVETQYF | TGTGCCAGCCGGGGTGTGGAGACCCAGTACTTC | . | . | TRBJ2-5 | TRBV6-5
CALKEDRVQETQYF | TGTGCCCTCAAAGAGGACAGAGTTCAAGAGACCCAGTACTTC | . | . | TRBJ2-5 | TRBV24-1
CASSQVGAHSSGNTIYF | TGTGCCAGCAGCCAAGTTGGGGCACACAGCTCTGGAAACACCATATATTTT | . | . | TRBJ1-3 | TRBV4-2